The rows below give T cell receptor beta chains drawn from one sample of a study of vaccination effects on CD4 cells after COVID-19. TCRdb's table, derived via immunoSEQ multiplex PCR, lists solely in-frame clones and lacks some. The sample holds around 53,000 clones; 65% to 75% are singletons and the top ten take under 5.5%. No antigens are known for them. The specimen was CD4+ T cells from PBMCs cultured without peptide, collected after COVID-19 vaccination. These receptors were taken from a human donor who had a prior SARS-CoV-2 infection. CDR3s include the opening cysteine and the closing phenylalanine or tryptophan. D genes are given only for firm matches. Rows give clone size only sometimes, using once, few, many, or a class for an expanded clone.

v_call	d_call	j_call	clone_size	cdr3_aa	cdr3_nt
TRBV7-8	-	TRBJ2-7	few	CASSLTGFIYEQYF	TGTGCCAGCAGCTTAACAGGGTTTATCTACGAGCAGTACTTC
TRBV5-1	TRBD1	TRBJ1-6	-	CASSLEVNWQGASPLHF	TGCGCCAGCAGCTTGGAGGTCAATTGGCAGGGGGCTTCACCCCTCCACTTT
TRBV29-1	TRBD2	TRBJ2-1	-	CSVEILAGINEQFF	TGCAGCGTTGAAATACTAGCGGGCATCAATGAGCAGTTCTTC
TRBV19	TRBD2	TRBJ2-1	-	CASSGAGGVNEQFF	TGTGCCAGTAGTGGAGCGGGGGGGGTAAATGAGCAGTTCTTC
TRBV4-1	-	TRBJ2-7	-	CASSQQPRDYEQYF	TGCGCCAGCAGCCAACAGCCAAGGGACTACGAGCAGTACTTC
TRBV6-2/TRBV6-3	-	TRBJ1-5	-	CASSKSSGAQNQPQHF	TGTGCCAGCAGTAAAAGCTCAGGTGCCCAAAATCAGCCCCAGCATTTT
TRBV27	-	TRBJ1-1	-	CASSLSVVVGDTEAFF	TGTGCCAGCAGTTTATCGGTTGTTGTTGGGGACACTGAAGCTTTCTTT
TRBV10-3	TRBD2	TRBJ2-1	-	CAISESFGTSGYNEQFF	TGTGCCATCAGTGAGTCCTTCGGGACTAGCGGCTACAATGAGCAGTTCTTC
TRBV5-1	TRBD2	TRBJ2-1	-	CASSRGPGGSYNEQFF	TGCGCCAGCAGCCGGGGCCCGGGGGGCTCCTACAATGAGCAGTTCTTC
TRBV3-1/TRBV3-2	-	TRBJ2-2	-	CASSPRGGWESGELFF	TGTGCCAGCAGCCCCCGAGGAGGGTGGGAGTCCGGGGAGCTGTTTTTT
TRBV7-2	TRBD2	TRBJ2-1	-	CASSLSLAGYNEQFF	TGTGCCAGCAGCTTATCGCTAGCGGGGTACAATGAGCAGTTCTTC
TRBV27	-	TRBJ1-2	-	CASSPYRGDANYGYTF	TGTGCCAGCAGTCCCTATCGCGGAGATGCTAACTATGGCTACACCTTC
TRBV3-1/TRBV3-2	-	TRBJ2-7	-	CASSQAGRSYEQYF	TGTGCCAGCAGCCAGGCCGGGCGGTCCTACGAGCAGTACTTC
TRBV6-5	-	TRBJ2-7	-	CASRLRYPYEQYF	TGTGCCAGCAGATTACGGTACCCCTACGAGCAGTACTTC
TRBV7-6	-	TRBJ2-7	few	CASRGGSRHEQYF	TGTGCCAGCAGGGGGGGCTCTCGGCACGAGCAGTACTTC
TRBV6-5	-	TRBJ1-3	-	CASSYYPGNTIYF	TGTGCCAGCAGTTACTACCCAGGAAACACCATATATTTT
TRBV5-4	TRBD1	TRBJ2-7	-	CASSPGRDRVFYEQYF	TGTGCCAGCAGCCCCGGTCGGGACAGGGTTTTCTACGAGCAGTACTTC
TRBV25-1	TRBD2	TRBJ2-3	many	CAAGGGLGTQYF	TGTGCCGCCGGGGGGGGACTCGGCACGCAGTATTTT
TRBV4-3	TRBD2	TRBJ2-2	-	CASSHLSGTTNTGELFF	TGCGCCAGCAGCCACCTTTCCGGGACTACGAACACCGGGGAGCTGTTTTTT
TRBV20-1	-	TRBJ1-1	few	CSASSLGSPLSEAFF	TGCAGTGCTAGTTCTTTGGGCAGCCCGCTTAGTGAAGCTTTCTTT
TRBV5-1	-	TRBJ1-3	-	CANLFYTRSGNTIYF	TGCGCCAACCTTTTTTATACCCGCTCTGGAAACACCATATATTTT
TRBV15	-	TRBJ2-5	-	CATTRDNGETQYF	TGTGCCACCACTAGGGACAATGGAGAGACCCAGTACTTC
TRBV5-4	-	TRBJ2-1	few	CASSLAIEDNEQFF	TGTGCCAGCAGCTTGGCCATAGAGGACAATGAGCAGTTCTTC
TRBV15	-	TRBJ2-2	-	CATSRLALTGELFF	TGTGCCACCAGCAGACTAGCCCTCACCGGGGAGCTGTTTTTT
TRBV6-2/TRBV6-3	-	TRBJ1-2	few	CASSYLGAILEDYGYTF	TGTGCCAGCAGTTACCTAGGGGCGATCCTCGAGGACTATGGCTACACCTTC